This TCR beta chain derives from a study of blood T cell repertoires in COVID-19. J was trimmed by 3 bases and V by 4 bases; bases with no gene match: 10. The CDR3 contains 17 residues. The V gene's germline CDR1 is SGHAT and CDR2 FQNNGV. Sequencing used immunoSEQ multiplex PCR; TCRdb keeps in-frame clones, though not all of them. The table records about 360,000 clones, more than 70% of them present only once. The chain employs TRBV11-2 and TRBJ2-7; 12 nucleotides match TRBD2. Specimen: PBMCs or T cells enriched from blood (not recorded which). The origin of this receptor is a man aged 35-49 years in a cohort exposed to, infected with or recovered from COVID-19 (not recorded which). The chain's CDR3 is CASSSTGTSGRLYEQYF. CDR3 coding DNA: TGTGCCAGCAGCTCTACCGGGACTAGCGGGCGACTCTACGAGCAGTACTTC.